The 10 T cell receptor beta chains below all came from one sample that was sequenced in a study of T cell responses to AZD1222 COVID-19 vaccine. The assay was immunoSEQ multiplex PCR, and TCRdb's table has in-frame clones only and misses some. Of around 33,000 clones detected, more than 85% appear once; the ten largest clones hold under 60%. The sample here was peripheral blood, taken on day 0 of AZD1222 vaccination. These receptors were taken from an adult in good health.

The genes are TRBV6-5 and TRBJ1-2, with D possibly TRBD1 on 5 matching bases. Trimming removed 6 bases from V and 6 bases from J, with 8 bases in between. Germline values: CDR1 MNHEY, CDR2 SVGAGI. This CDR3 is built from 11 residues. CDR3 region: CASSQGNGYTF. The CDR3 DNA sequence: TGTGCCAGCAGCCAGGGAAATGGCTACACCTTC.

This rearrangement joins TRBV5-1 to TRBJ1-2; D is unclear. V lost 4 bases and J 4 bases, leaving 11 bases between the germline ends. Germline values: CDR1 SGHRS, CDR2 YFSETQ. This CDR3 has 13 residues. The CDR3 is CASSARDLYGYTF. Written as DNA, the CDR3 is TGCGCCAGCAGCGCTAGGGATCTCTATGGCTACACCTTC.

This clone was counted a few times. The chain carries TRBV10-3 and TRBJ1-1; D not certain. The CDR3 has 15 amino acids. Germline V gives CDR1 ENHRY, CDR2 SYGVKD. Trimming stripped 0 bases from V and 1 base from J, with 9 bases between. In nucleotides, the CDR3 is TGTGCCATCAGTGAGTCAGGACGGGGGAACACTGAAGCTTTCTTT. It translates to CAISESGRGNTEAFF.

In this sample, this clone turned up once. This chain links TRBV6-1 with TRBJ1-2; D is uncertain. The V end lost 0 bases, the J end lost 1 base, and 12 bases lay between the germline ends. The CDR3 is 16 amino acids. CDR1 MNHNS and CDR2 SASEGT come from the germline V gene. CDR3 loop: CASSEAGSEGNYGYTF. The CDR3 DNA reads TGTGCCAGCAGTGAAGCGGGTTCCGAGGGTAACTATGGCTACACCTTC.

This chain uses TRBV20-1 with TRBJ2-1; 13 bases map to TRBD2. J gave up 9 bases and V 3 bases, and 11 bases lay outside the gene matches. Looked up from germline, CDR1 is DFQATT and CDR2 is SNEGSKA (reference sequence). This CDR3 has 16 residues. The DNA for the CDR3 is TGCAGTGCTAGTCCGCGAACTAGCGGGGGGGCTAGTGAGCAGTTCTTC. It codes for CSASPRTSGGASEQFF.

This clone was counted once. J is TRBJ1-3 and V is TRBV6-5; a weak D match, TRBD1 (6 bases). V shed 6 bases and J shed 1 base, with 13 bases lying between them. Germline CDR1 reads MNHEY; CDR2 reads SVGAGI. The CDR3 loop spans 15 amino acids. The CDR3 nucleotides are TGTGCCAGCAGACCAGACAGGCTTTCTGGAAACACCATATATTTT. Protein: CASRPDRLSGNTIYF.

The chain couples TRBV30 to TRBJ2-3, with a tentative D call TRBD2 (5 bases). V was cut by 2 bases and J by 4 bases, with 7 bases left in between. The CDR3 consists of 12 residues. Per germline, CDR1 GTSNPN and CDR2 SVGIG (reference sequence). As DNA, the CDR3 is TGTGCCTGGAGTCCCGGGGCAGATACGCAGTATTTT. Its protein product is CAWSPGADTQYF.

The chain joins TRBV5-1 to TRBJ2-5, with TRBD1 identical over 7 bases. The CDR3 is 13 amino acids. Trimming at V came to 4 bases and at J to 5 bases, leaving 5 bases not matched to a gene. CDR1 is SGHRS, CDR2 YFSETQ, per germline. The DNA of the CDR3 is TGCGCCAGCAGCCGGGACAGCAAGGAGACCCAGTACTTC. It translates to CASSRDSKETQYF.

This clone has only one observation. V is TRBV3-1 (or the pseudogene TRBV3-2) and J is TRBJ1-5; unclear D gene. The CDR3 has 15 amino acids. Looked up from germline, CDR1 is LGHDT and CDR2 is YNNKEL (reference sequence). Trimming took off 4 bases at V and 1 base at J, with 11 bases between the two ends. The CDR3 is CASSPTKSSNQPQHF. The CDR3 DNA reads as TGTGCCAGCAGCCCTACAAAGAGCAGCAATCAGCCCCAGCATTTT.

In nucleotides, the CDR3 is TGTGCCAGCAGCCGGGACAGTACGAGCTCCTATAATTCACCCCTCCACTTT. The encoded protein is CASSRDSTSSYNSPLHF. This rearrangement joins TRBV5-6 to TRBJ1-6, with TRBD1 matching 7 bases. This CDR3 region has 17 residues. The V segment lost 4 bases and the J segment 0 bases; nucleotides outside the gene matches: 7. CDR1 SGHDT and CDR2 YYEEEE come from the germline V gene.